This T cell receptor beta chain was obtained from a study of regulatory T cells in long-lasting Graves disease. Study observations and caveats: Persistent disease favored TRBV28, TRBJ1-2 and TRBJ2-5.

Losses at the gene ends were 5 bases for V and 0 bases for J; bases not matched to a gene: 9. The CDR3 runs 19 residues. Germline CDR1 reads SNHLY; CDR2 reads FYNNEI. With regard to this clonotype: The antigen is unknown.

Arm-PCR of CDR3 regions and iRepertoire HTBI primers were used to build TCR beta libraries. TCRdb re-derived calls from the multiplex PCR reads in MiXCR, one entry per CDR3 protein. The sample includes more than 300,000 distinct CDR3 sequences, around 15% of them seen just once. Time point indicated: newly diagnosed GD, antithyroid drugs for less than 3 months. Construction of the TCR library relied on RNA isolated from PBMCs. Investigators report Graves' disease was diagnosed under American Thyroid Association guidelines. The same data also went into a second study, on T cells in Graves' hyperthyroidism and ophthalmopathy. From that paper: The TCR CDR3 was amplified in a first-round RT-PCR using the HTBI primer set. The majority of expanded thyroid clonotypes above 0.001 also appeared in blood.

This sequence was found in a woman aged 18-29 years with Graves disease. The V gene is TRBV2, the J gene TRBJ2-6, with 11 bases lining up with TRBD1. The starting material was peripheral blood mononuclear cells (PBMCs), obtained at new diagnosis, from a patient treated with antithyroid drugs. The CDR3 coding sequence is TGTGCCAGCAGTTTGTCCGGGACAGGGGGAAACTCTGGGGCCAACGTCCTGACTTTC. It codes for CASSLSGTGGNSGANVLTF.